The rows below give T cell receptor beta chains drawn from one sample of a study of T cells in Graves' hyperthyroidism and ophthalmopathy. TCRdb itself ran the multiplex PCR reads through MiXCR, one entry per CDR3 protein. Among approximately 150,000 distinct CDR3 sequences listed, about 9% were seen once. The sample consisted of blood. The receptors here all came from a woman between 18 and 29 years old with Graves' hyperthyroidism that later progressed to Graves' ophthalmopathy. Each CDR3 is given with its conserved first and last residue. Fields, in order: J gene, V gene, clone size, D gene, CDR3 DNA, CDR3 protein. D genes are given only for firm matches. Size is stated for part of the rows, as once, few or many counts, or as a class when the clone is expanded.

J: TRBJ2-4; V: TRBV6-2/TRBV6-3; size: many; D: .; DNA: TGTGCCAGCAGTTACTCGGGCAGAAACATTCAGTACTTC; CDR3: CASSYSGRNIQYF
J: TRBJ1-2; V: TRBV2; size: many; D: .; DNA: TGTGCCAGCAGGTGGGACCTCTATGGCTACACCTTC; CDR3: CASRWDLYGYTF
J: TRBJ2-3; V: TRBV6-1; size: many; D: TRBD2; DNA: TGTGCCAGCAGTGCCGAGCGGGGGAGCACAGATACGCAGTATTTT; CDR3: CASSAERGSTDTQYF
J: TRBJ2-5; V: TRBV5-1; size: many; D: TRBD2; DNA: TGCGCCAGCAGCTTGGCTCTTACTAGCGGGAGTTCAGAGACCCAGTACTTC; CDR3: CASSLALTSGSSETQYF
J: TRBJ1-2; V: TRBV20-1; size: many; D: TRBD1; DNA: TGCAGTGCTAGCGGGGACAGGGGCGTCTATGGCTACACCTTC; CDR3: CSASGDRGVYGYTF
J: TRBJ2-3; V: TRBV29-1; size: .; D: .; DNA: TGCAGCGTCTTAGTAGGGGGGGGGGATACGCAGTATTTT; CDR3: CSVLVGGGDTQYF
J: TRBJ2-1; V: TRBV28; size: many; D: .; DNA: TGTGCCAGCATGCACAGCCACTACAATGAGCAGTTCTTC; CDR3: CASMHSHYNEQFF
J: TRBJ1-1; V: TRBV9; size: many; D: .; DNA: TGTGCCAGCAGCGTAGTCGGCAACGCGAGGGCTGAAGCTTTCTTT; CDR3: CASSVVGNARAEAFF
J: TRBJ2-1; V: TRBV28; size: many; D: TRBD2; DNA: TGTGCCAGCAGTGCCTTAGCGGGAAATTCCTACAATGAGCAGTTCTTC; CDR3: CASSALAGNSYNEQFF
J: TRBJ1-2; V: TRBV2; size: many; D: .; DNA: TGTGCCAGCAGTGAAGGACTACAGGGATTGAAAAACTATGGCTACACCTTC; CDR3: CASSEGLQGLKNYGYTF
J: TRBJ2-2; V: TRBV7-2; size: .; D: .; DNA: TGTGCCAGCAGCCCGAGATGGGGCACAGAGAACACCGGGGAGCTGTTTTTT; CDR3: CASSPRWGTENTGELFF
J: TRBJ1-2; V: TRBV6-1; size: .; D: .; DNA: TGTGCCAGCAGTTTGAGCCAACGTCGGGGCTACACCTTC; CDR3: CASSLSQRRGYTF
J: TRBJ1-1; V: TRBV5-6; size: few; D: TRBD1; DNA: TGTGCCAGCAGCTTGGGAGGGACAGCGTCGGCTTTCTTT; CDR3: CASSLGGTASAFF
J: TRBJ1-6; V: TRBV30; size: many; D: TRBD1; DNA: TGTGCCTGGTCGACAGGGGTTGACAATTCACCCCTCCACTTT; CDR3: CAWSTGVDNSPLHF
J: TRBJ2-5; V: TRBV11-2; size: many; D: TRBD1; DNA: TGTGCCAGCAGCTTATCGACAGGGGGCCAAGAGACCCAGTACTTC; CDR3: CASSLSTGGQETQYF
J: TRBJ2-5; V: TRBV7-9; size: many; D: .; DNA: TGTGCCAGCAGCTTACAGCGGCGGGGTGGGGGGGAGACCCAGTACTTC; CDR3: CASSLQRRGGGETQYF
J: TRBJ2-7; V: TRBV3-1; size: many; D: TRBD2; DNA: TGTGCCAGCAGCCAGGCTAGCGGGAGCTCCGAGCAGTACTTC; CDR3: CASSQASGSSEQYF
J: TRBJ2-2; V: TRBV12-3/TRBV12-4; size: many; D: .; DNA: TGTGCCAGCAGTCCGACACCGGCCGGGGAGCTGTTTTTT; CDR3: CASSPTPAGELFF
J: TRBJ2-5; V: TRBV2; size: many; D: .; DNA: TGTGCCAGCCGGGCCAACCAAGAGACCCAGTACTTC; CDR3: CASRANQETQYF
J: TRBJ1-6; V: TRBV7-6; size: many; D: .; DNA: TGTGCCAGCAGCGCCGGGACGGGGGCACCCCTCCACTTT; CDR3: CASSAGTGAPLHF
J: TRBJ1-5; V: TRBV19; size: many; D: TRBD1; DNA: TGTGCCAGTATCCCGGGGACAGGGGGTAGCAATCAGCCCCAGCATTTT; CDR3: CASIPGTGGSNQPQHF
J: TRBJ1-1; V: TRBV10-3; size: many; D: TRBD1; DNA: TGTGCCATCAGTGATCAACCCGGCAGGGGGTTCCCGAGTGAAGCTTTCTTT; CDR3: CAISDQPGRGFPSEAFF
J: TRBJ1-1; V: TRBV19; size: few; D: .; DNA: TGTGCCAGTAGGAGCCAGTCTGGAGGACAGACGAACACTGAAGCTTTCTTT; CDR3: CASRSQSGGQTNTEAFF
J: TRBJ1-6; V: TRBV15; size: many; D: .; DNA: TGTGCCACCAGCAGAGATCGGGGGGGACGGTCCTATAATTCACCCCTCCACTTT; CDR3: CATSRDRGGRSYNSPLHF
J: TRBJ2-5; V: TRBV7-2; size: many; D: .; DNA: TGTGCCAGCAGCTTCAAACCGGGACCCCAAGAGACCCAGTACTTC; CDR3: CASSFKPGPQETQYF